This TCR beta chain was captured in a study of memory CD4+ T cells and cytomegalovirus serostatus. Per germline, CDR1 SGHRS and CDR2 YFSETQ. The CDR3 spans 16 residues. Trimming stripped 3 bases from V and 1 base from J, with 16 bases between. Single viable CD3+CD4+CD8-CD45RO+ cells were sorted as the memory CD4+ T cells. The protocol was immunoSEQ multiplex PCR, while the TCRdb copy is restricted to in-frame clones and leaves out a portion. The data hold tens of thousands of clones, with 60% to 80% observed a single time. The sample consisted of memory CD4+ T cells from blood. This TCR came from an adult in good health and CMV-seropositive. The chain is built from TRBV5-1 and TRBJ1-2; D may be TRBD1 (5 bases). Here the CDR3 DNA reads TGCGCCAGCAGCTCGCGGGGCGCACGGGGTAACTATGGCTACACCTTC. This gives the protein CASSSRGARGNYGYTF.